What follows are 21 T cell receptor beta chains derived from one specimen sequenced in a study of blood T cell repertoires in COVID-19. TCRdb keeps only in-frame clones here, not all; method: immunoSEQ multiplex PCR. The sample consists of hundreds of thousands of clones, approximately 90% of them appearing once. The sample comprised PBMCs or T cells enriched from blood (not recorded which). These receptor sequences come from a woman aged 55-75 years in a cohort exposed to, infected with or recovered from COVID-19 (not recorded which).

V and J are TRBV27 and TRBJ1-2, with a weak D call TRBD1 (5 bases). CDR3 length: 13 residues. Trimming took 5 bases from V and 8 from J, leaving 15 bases between them. Germline CDR1 reads MNHEY; CDR2 reads SMNVEV (reference sequence). CDR3 region: CASSPRVLGGYTF. The CDR3 nucleotides are TGTGCCAGCAGTCCCAGGGTCTTGGGGGGCTACACCTTC.

The chain links TRBV27 to TRBJ1-1; D perhaps matches TRBD1 (6 bases). The V end was cut by 6 bases, the J end by 0 bases, with 14 bases between. This CDR3 contains 15 residues. Germline CDR1 reads MNHEY; CDR2 reads SMNVEV (reference sequence). The CDR3 region has the DNA TGTGCCAGCAGCCCCTGGACAGAAATGAACACTGAAGCTTTCTTT. The encoded protein is CASSPWTEMNTEAFF.

The rearrangement uses TRBV2 and TRBJ2-7, with 7 bases that match TRBD2. From germline, CDR1 is SNHLY and CDR2 FYNNEI. The CDR3 contains 15 residues. The ends lost 3 bases at V and 3 bases at J; junction bases unmatched: 8. The CDR3 is CASSEEREGLYEQYF. In DNA form, the CDR3 reads TGTGCCAGCAGTGAGGAGCGGGAAGGTCTCTACGAGCAGTACTTC.

The chain recombines TRBV10-2 with TRBJ1-6, with D uncertain. The CDR3 runs 15 residues. Germline values: CDR1 WSHSY, CDR2 SAAADI. Trimming pared 6 bases from V and 7 bases from J, leaving 16 bases between. The CDR3, as DNA: TGCGCCAGCAGACCAGATCTTCGAGGGAATTCACCCCTCCACTTT. It yields the protein CASRPDLRGNSPLHF.

V is TRBV14 and J is TRBJ2-1; 8 nucleotides match TRBD2. There are 18 residues in the CDR3. Germline V gene data show CDR1 as SGHDN and CDR2 as FVKESK. The ends lost 3 bases at V and 4 bases at J; junction bases unmatched: 14. This CDR3 is CASSHLRGGARGYNEQFF. In nucleotides, the CDR3 is TGTGCCAGCAGCCATCTTCGGGGGGGTGCCCGAGGTTACAATGAGCAGTTCTTC. The full variable domain, in which reference TRBV14 and TRBJ2-1 provide the parts outside the CDR3, is EAGVTQFPSHSVIEKGQTVTLRCDPISGHDNLYWYRRVMGKEIKFLLHFVKESKQDESGMPNNRFLAERTGGTYSTLKVQPAELEDSGVYFCASSHLRGGARGYNEQFFGPGTRLTVL.

The rearrangement joins TRBV5-1 to TRBJ2-3; 16 bases map to TRBD2. Germline CDR1 and CDR2: SGHRS and YFSETQ. V trimming: 4 bases; J trimming: 2 bases; junction bases outside the gene matches: 4. The CDR3 is 17 amino acids. For the CDR3, the DNA is TGCGCCAGCAGCCAGGGGACTAGCGGGAGGGTCACAGATACGCAGTATTTT. This encodes CASSQGTSGRVTDTQYF.

The J gene is TRBJ1-1, the V gene TRBV2; perhaps TRBD1 as D (5 bases). V gave up 6 bases and J gave up 0 bases, with 11 bases separating them. CDR1 SNHLY and CDR2 FYNNEI come from the germline V gene. The CDR3 consists of 14 residues. CDR3 loop: CASRARALNTEAFF. Here the CDR3 DNA reads TGTGCCAGCAGGGCCAGGGCCCTGAACACTGAAGCTTTCTTT.

This rearrangement joins TRBV7-2 to TRBJ2-3, with 8 bases that match TRBD2. CDR1 and CDR2 (germline): SGHTA, FQGNSA. V gave up 1 base and J gave up 7 bases; unmatched junction bases: 7. CDR3 size: 15 residues. The CDR3, as DNA: TGTGCCAGCAGCTTAGAGACTAGCGTTGGATATACGCAGTATTTT. Translated, it gives CASSLETSVGYTQYF.

The CDR3 DNA reads TGTGCCAGCAGCCAAGTGGTTTCGGGTGAGCAGTTCTTC. This gives the protein CASSQVVSGEQFF. The rearrangement links TRBV14 to TRBJ2-1; no definite D call. CDR1 is SGHDN, CDR2 FVKESK, per germline. Trimming stripped 1 base from V and 9 bases from J, with 10 bases between. This CDR3 spans 13 amino acids.

V gene TRBV19 combines with J gene TRBJ1-6; 9 bases match TRBD1. CDR3 length: 15 residues. The V gene's germline CDR1 is LNHDA and CDR2 SQIVND (reference sequence). The CDR3 nucleotides read TGTGCAACGAAAACAGGGGGCTTGTTTAATTCACCCCTCCACTTT. Translating gives CATKTGGLFNSPLHF. Together with reference TRBV19 and TRBJ1-6, the CDR3 gives the full variable domain: DGGITQSPKYLFRKEGQNVTLSCEQNLNHDAMYWYRQDPGQGLRLIYYSQIVNDFQKGDIAEGYSVSREKKESFPLTVTSAQKNPTAFYLCATKTGGLFNSPLHFGNGTRLTVT.

This chain connects TRBV6-5 to TRBJ2-1; D is unresolved. The germline gives CDR1 MNHEY, CDR2 SVGAGI. There are 12 residues in the CDR3. With 2 bases removed from V and 6 bases from J, the gap between germline ends came to 5 bases. CDR3 loop: CASSYTGNEQFF. CDR3 DNA: TGTGCCAGCAGTTACACGGGCAATGAGCAGTTCTTC.

The chain is built from TRBV28 and TRBJ1-2; D is possibly TRBD1 (5 bases). The CDR3 runs 14 residues. Germline CDR1 reads MDHEN; CDR2 reads SYDVKM. The ends were cut back, 7 bases at V and 8 bases at J, with 20 bases in the middle. CDR3 amino acids: CASTPSGAPEGYTF. The DNA for the CDR3 is TGTGCCAGCACCCCTAGCGGGGCCCCGGAGGGCTACACCTTC.

This chain uses TRBV7-6 with TRBJ1-6; 10 bases map to TRBD1. Germline V gene lookup returns CDR1 SGHVS and CDR2 FNYEAQ. The CDR3 is 17 amino acids. After removal of 5 bases from V and 6 bases from J, the junction contained 10 bases not matched to a gene. The CDR3 here is CASSPETGGTTNSPLHF. CDR3 nucleotides: TGTGCCAGCAGCCCCGAGACAGGGGGCACCACTAATTCACCCCTCCACTTT.

V and J are TRBV6-5 and TRBJ1-3; 9 bases align to TRBD1. V lost 6 bases, J lost 4 bases, and 4 bases stayed unmatched. Germline CDR1 MNHEY, CDR2 SVGAGI. The CDR3 has 14 amino acids. CDR3 residues: CASRDTGGGNTIYF. In nucleotides, the CDR3 is TGTGCCAGCAGGGACACAGGGGGCGGAAACACCATATATTTT.

This chain links TRBV25-1 with TRBJ1-6; D is uncertain. CDR1 and CDR2 from the germline V gene are MGHDK and SYGVNS. The V end lost 4 bases, the J end lost 7 bases, and 8 bases lay between the germline ends. The length of the CDR3 is 13 residues. CDR3 residues: CASSGYQNSPLHF. The CDR3 DNA reads TGTGCCAGCAGTGGATACCAGAATTCACCCCTCCACTTT. Looking up the rest from reference TRBV25-1 and TRBJ1-6 gives the full variable domain: EADIYQTPRYLVIGTGKKITLECSQTMGHDKMYWYQQDPGMELHLIHYSYGVNSTEKGDLSSESTVSRIRTEHFPLTLESARPSHTSQYLCASSGYQNSPLHFGNGTRLTVT.

The rearrangement links TRBV19 to TRBJ2-1; 14 bases are shared with TRBD2. The length of the CDR3 is 13 residues. Looked up from germline, CDR1 is LNHDA and CDR2 is SQIVND (reference sequence). V lost 9 bases and J lost 9; bases outside the gene matches: 4. CDR3 in amino acids: CASRLAGGGEQFF. DNA of the CDR3: TGTGCCAGCCGACTAGCGGGAGGGGGTGAGCAGTTCTTC.

The CDR3 loop reads CASSWRQLYEQYF. As DNA, the CDR3 is TGTGCCAGCAGCTGGAGGCAACTCTACGAGCAGTACTTC. The V and J genes are TRBV7-2 and TRBJ2-7; weak D call: TRBD2 (5 bases). The CDR3 sequence is 13 residues long. CDR1 and CDR2 (germline): SGHTA, FQGNSA. V gave up 4 bases and J gave up 3 bases, with 10 bases separating them. Filled out from reference TRBV7-2 and TRBJ2-7, the complete variable domain reads GAGVSQSPSNKVTEKGKDVELRCDPISGHTALYWYRQSLGQGLEFLIYFQGNSAPDKSGLPSDRFSAERTGGSVSTLTIQRTQQEDSAVYLCASSWRQLYEQYFGPGTRLTVT.

The rearrangement joins TRBV28 to TRBJ2-7; TRBD2 might be the D (5 bases). Trimming left V 3 bases short and J 4 bases short, with 10 bases between. CDR1 is MDHEN, CDR2 SYDVKM, per germline. The CDR3 has 13 residues. CDR3 coding DNA: TGTGCCAGCAGTTTGGGCAGGACTTACGAGCAGTACTTC. Translating it yields CASSLGRTYEQYF.

The chain carries TRBV28 and TRBJ1-5; no clear D gene. V lost 2 bases and J 3 bases, leaving 8 bases between the germline ends. The germline V gene has CDR1 MDHEN and CDR2 SYDVKM. This CDR3 is 14 amino acids long. The CDR3 is CASSLRTANQPQHF. The CDR3 DNA reads as TGTGCCAGCAGTTTACGCACAGCCAATCAGCCCCAGCATTTT.

This chain joins TRBV10-1 and TRBJ2-1; tentatively, D is TRBD2 (6 bases). Deletions cut 2 bases from V and 0 bases from J, with 11 bases between. The CDR3 is 16 amino acids. Per germline, CDR1 WNHNN and CDR2 SYGVQD (reference sequence). The CDR3 region is CASSEGSGVSYNEQFF. CDR3 coding DNA: TGCGCCAGCAGTGAGGGGTCGGGAGTCTCCTACAATGAGCAGTTCTTC.

The chain links TRBV30 to TRBJ2-1, with D possibly matching TRBD2 (6 bases). Per the germline V gene, CDR1 is GTSNPN and CDR2 is SVGIG (reference sequence). This CDR3 has 16 residues. V shed 5 bases and J shed 0 bases, with 17 bases lying between them. The DNA for the CDR3 is TGTGCCTGGTTTTCCGGGACTGTGAGCTCCTACAATGAGCAGTTCTTC. This translates into CAWFSGTVSSYNEQFF.